What follows are 24 T cell receptor beta chains derived from one specimen sequenced in a study of T cell responses to AZD1222 COVID-19 vaccine. Repertoires were generated with immunoSEQ multiplex PCR, while TCRdb's copy carries only in-frame clones and drops some. The sample lists around 160,000 clones, 93% occurring once. The specimen comprised peripheral blood, sampled on day 0 of AZD1222 vaccination. The receptors come from an adult in good health.

J is TRBJ1-1 and V is TRBV5-1; D might be TRBD1 (5 bases). Per germline, CDR1 SGHRS and CDR2 YFSETQ. The CDR3 is made up of 14 amino acids. The V gene lost 4 bases and the J gene lost 6 bases, with 16 bases spanning the gap. For the CDR3, the DNA is TGCGCCAGCAGCCCGGGGCCACCCCACCCTGAAGCTTTCTTT. It is translated as CASSPGPPHPEAFF.

The V gene is TRBV4-2, the J gene TRBJ2-2; 9 nucleotides line up with TRBD1. Germline CDR1 LGHNA, CDR2 YNFKEQ. This CDR3 is built from 19 residues. V shed 4 bases and J 5 bases; nucleotides not matched to a gene: 17. The CDR3 nucleotides are TGTGCCAGCAGCCGAAAAAGGGTCACAGGGGGCGAATCGACCGGGGAGCTGTTTTTT. Translated: CASSRKRVTGGESTGELFF.

The chain joins TRBV7-9 to TRBJ2-7; D remains unclear. Trimming removed 1 base from V and 2 bases from J, with 9 bases in between. There are 14 residues in the CDR3. The germline V gene has CDR1 SEHNR and CDR2 FQNEAQ (reference sequence). The CDR3 loop is CASSLGLDTYEQYF. The CDR3 DNA follows: TGTGCCAGCAGCTTAGGGTTAGATACCTACGAGCAGTACTTC.

V is TRBV6-5 and J is TRBJ1-5; no reliable D call. Deletions cut 8 bases from V and 7 bases from J, with 12 bases between. The length of the CDR3 is 12 residues. CDR1 is MNHEY and CDR2 is SVGAGI in the germline V gene. CDR3 in DNA: TGTGCCAGCCACCGCGGACGGCAGCCCCAGCATTTT. Its translation is CASHRGRQPQHF.

This rearrangement joins TRBV6-4 to TRBJ2-4, with TRBD1 matching over 8 bases. Germline V lookup: CDR1 MRHNA, CDR2 SNTAGT. The CDR3 is made up of 13 amino acids. The junction had 4 bases not matched to a gene; V was cut back by 3 bases and J by 9 bases. In nucleotides, the CDR3 is TGTGCCAGCAGTGAGATACAGGGGGGCATTCAGTACTTC. Its protein product is CASSEIQGGIQYF.

The rearrangement uses TRBV29-1 and TRBJ1-1; D not certain. V shed 7 bases and J shed 3 bases, with 9 bases lying between them. There are 11 residues in the CDR3. The V gene's germline CDR1 is SQVTM and CDR2 ANQGSEA. The CDR3 protein is CSARVDTEAFF. CDR3 in DNA: TGCAGCGCTCGGGTGGACACTGAAGCTTTCTTT.

The chain is built from TRBV18 and TRBJ1-5; TRBD1 aligns across 7 bases. This CDR3 spans 15 amino acids. The J segment lost 2 bases and the V segment lost 5 bases, leaving 6 bases of the junction unmatched. CDR1 and CDR2 from the germline V gene are KGHSH and LQKENI. The CDR3: CASSEGAVGNQPQHF. The CDR3 DNA reads TGTGCCAGCTCAGAGGGGGCGGTCGGCAATCAGCCCCAGCATTTT.

This chain uses TRBV7-8 with TRBJ1-3, with 7 bases identical to TRBD1. This CDR3 has 14 residues. The V gene end was trimmed by 5 bases and the J gene end by 0 bases; junction bases not matched to a gene: 1. Germline assignment: CDR1 SGHVS and CDR2 FQNEAQ. Here the CDR3 reads CASSHRGSGNTIYF. The CDR3 coding sequence is TGTGCCAGCAGCCACAGGGGCTCTGGAAACACCATATATTTT.

CDR3 region: CASGLTRTSGEETQYF. The DNA of the CDR3 is TGTGCTAGTGGTTTGACCCGGACTAGCGGAGAAGAGACCCAGTACTTC. The rearrangement links TRBV12-5 to TRBJ2-5; TRBD2 aligns across 10 bases. The J segment lost 3 bases and the V segment lost 2 bases, leaving 6 bases of the junction unmatched. CDR1 and CDR2 from the germline V gene are LGHNT and FRNRAP. The CDR3 covers 16 residues.

This clone was observed once. This rearrangement joins TRBV27 to TRBJ1-1; D remains unclear. Looked up from germline, CDR1 is MNHEY and CDR2 is SMNVEV (reference sequence). Trimming took 5 bases from V and 3 from J, leaving 10 bases between them. The CDR3 contains 13 residues. CDR3 residues: CASSSGRYTEAFF. The CDR3 DNA follows: TGTGCCAGCAGTAGCGGACGGTACACTGAAGCTTTCTTT.

The rearrangement uses TRBV5-4 and TRBJ1-4; 7 bases are shared with TRBD1. The CDR3 extends over 16 amino acids. CDR1 and CDR2 (germline): SGHNT, YYREEE (reference sequence). Trimming cost V 3 bases and J 3 bases; bases outside gene matches: 8. CDR3 bases: TGTGCCAGCAGCTCGAATACCGGGACAGCTAATGAAAAACTGTTTTTT. Protein sequence: CASSSNTGTANEKLFF.

The chain has TRBV11-2 and TRBJ1-4; TRBD1 is a possible D gene (6 bases). The CDR3 has 15 amino acids. Germline-derived CDR1 and CDR2 are SGHAT and FQNNGV. Deletions cut 5 bases from V and 7 bases from J, with 17 bases between. The CDR3 region is CASSVIGGMGEKLFF. CDR3 coding DNA: TGTGCCAGCAGCGTGATAGGGGGAATGGGTGAAAAACTGTTTTTT. The full variable domain, in which reference TRBV11-2 and TRBJ1-4 provide the parts outside the CDR3, is EAGVAQSPRYKIIEKRQSVAFWCNPISGHATLYWYQQILGQGPKLLIQFQNNGVVDDSQLPKDRFSAERLKGVDSTLKIQPAKLEDSAVYLCASSVIGGMGEKLFFGSGTQLSVL.

The chain couples TRBV12-5 to TRBJ1-5, with D tentatively TRBD1 (6 bases). Germline loops: CDR1 LGHNT, CDR2 FRNRAP. This CDR3 contains 16 residues. V was trimmed by 0 bases and J by 4 bases, leaving 13 bases between them. The CDR3 DNA reads TGTGCTAGTGGTTTGGTAACCGGACAGCCTAATCAGCCCCAGCATTTT. It yields the protein CASGLVTGQPNQPQHF.

The genes are TRBV4-1 and TRBJ2-1; no clear D. Trimming removed 2 bases at V and 6 bases at J, with 14 bases between. There are 15 residues in the CDR3. Germline lookup yields CDR1 MGHRA and CDR2 YSYEKL. The CDR3: CASSQRITQLNEQFF. The CDR3 region has the DNA TGCGCCAGCAGCCAACGTATTACTCAACTCAATGAGCAGTTCTTC.

This chain links TRBV19 with TRBJ2-5; possibly TRBD1 or TRBD2 for D (5 bases each). Looked up from germline, CDR1 is LNHDA and CDR2 is SQIVND (reference sequence). The CDR3 runs 14 residues. Trimming took off 1 base at V and 5 bases at J, with 11 bases between the two ends. The CDR3 sequence: CASSIGWGWETQYF. The CDR3 coding sequence is TGTGCCAGTAGTATAGGATGGGGGTGGGAGACCCAGTACTTC.

This clone came up once. The chain recombines TRBV4-1 with TRBJ2-5, with 8 bases lining up with TRBD1. Losses at the gene ends were 3 bases for V and 5 bases for J; bases not matched to a gene: 2. The CDR3 spans 13 residues. CDR1 and CDR2 from the germline V gene are MGHRA and YSYEKL. CDR3 in amino acids: CASSQRQGETQYF. The CDR3 DNA is TGCGCCAGCAGCCAGAGACAGGGGGAGACCCAGTACTTC.

With respect to this clone: This sample includes further DNA sequences coding for the same CDR3. The chain carries TRBV5-1 and TRBJ2-7, with TRBD1 identical over 7 bases. This CDR3 comprises 12 residues. V trimming: 4 bases; J trimming: 4 bases; junction bases outside the gene matches: 2. CDR1 is SGHRS, CDR2 YFSETQ, per germline. CDR3 sequence: CASSPQGYEQYF. In DNA, the CDR3 is TGCGCCAGCAGCCCACAGGGGTACGAGCAGTACTTC.

V gene TRBV5-1 combines with J gene TRBJ1-2; weak D call: TRBD1 (5 bases). From germline, CDR1 is SGHRS and CDR2 YFSETQ. V was shortened by 4 bases and J by 7 bases, with 14 bases between the two germline ends. The CDR3 contains 13 residues. The CDR3 region has the DNA TGCGCCAGCAGCCCCCCAGGGCAGGGTGGCTACACCTTC. Residues: CASSPPGQGGYTF.

This chain connects TRBV5-1 to TRBJ2-7, with 9 bases fitting TRBD2. CDR1 and CDR2 (germline): SGHRS, YFSETQ. This CDR3 spans 15 amino acids. V shed 0 bases and J 3 bases; nucleotides not matched to a gene: 4. The CDR3 sequence is CASSLDGSGSYEQYF. DNA for the CDR3: TGCGCCAGCAGCTTGGATGGTAGCGGGAGCTACGAGCAGTACTTC.

This chain joins TRBV18 and TRBJ2-1; 9 bases line up with TRBD1. This CDR3 is 15 amino acids long. V was pared by 4 bases and J by 6 bases, with 7 bases of the junction left unmatched. CDR1 is KGHSH and CDR2 is LQKENI in the germline V gene. For the CDR3, the DNA is TGTGCCAGCTCACGAAGACAGGGGGGTGGCAATGAGCAGTTCTTC. Protein: CASSRRQGGGNEQFF.

This clone has only a few counts. V and J are TRBV7-2 and TRBJ1-1; D may be TRBD1 (6 bases). V was clipped by 4 bases and J by 0 bases, with 12 bases between them. CDR1 is SGHTA, CDR2 FQGNSA, per germline. This CDR3 has 15 amino acids. The CDR3 loop reads CASSSDRIMNTEAFF. In nucleotides, the CDR3 is TGTGCCAGCAGCTCCGACAGGATTATGAACACTGAAGCTTTCTTT.

Remarks on this clone: The junction departs from the called germline gene at one end, perhaps through a read error. This chain connects TRBV30 to TRBJ2-1; TRBD2 might be the D (6 bases). Per germline, CDR1 GTSNPN and CDR2 SVGIG (reference sequence). CDR3 length equals 14 residues. CDR3: CAFSRDSSYNEQFF. The CDR3 coding sequence is TGCGCGTTCTCCCGGGACTCGTCCTACAATGAGCAGTTCTTC.

A single count supports this clone. The chain links TRBV12-3 or TRBV12-4 to TRBJ1-4; D gene uncertain. The CDR3 runs to 13 residues. With 2 bases removed from V and 5 bases from J, the gap between germline ends came to 6 bases. CDR3 in amino acids: CASSLSKNEKLFF. The CDR3, as DNA: TGTGCCAGCAGTTTATCGAAAAATGAAAAACTGTTTTTT.

This chain uses TRBV7-9 with TRBJ1-1; D gene ambiguous. This CDR3 comprises 15 residues. The germline CDR1 and CDR2 sequences are SEHNR and FQNEAQ (reference sequence). Trimming stripped 5 bases from V and 0 bases from J, with 13 bases between. The CDR3 loop is CASSNGDIMNTEAFF. CDR3 sequence (DNA): TGTGCCAGCAGCAACGGCGACATTATGAACACTGAAGCTTTCTTT.